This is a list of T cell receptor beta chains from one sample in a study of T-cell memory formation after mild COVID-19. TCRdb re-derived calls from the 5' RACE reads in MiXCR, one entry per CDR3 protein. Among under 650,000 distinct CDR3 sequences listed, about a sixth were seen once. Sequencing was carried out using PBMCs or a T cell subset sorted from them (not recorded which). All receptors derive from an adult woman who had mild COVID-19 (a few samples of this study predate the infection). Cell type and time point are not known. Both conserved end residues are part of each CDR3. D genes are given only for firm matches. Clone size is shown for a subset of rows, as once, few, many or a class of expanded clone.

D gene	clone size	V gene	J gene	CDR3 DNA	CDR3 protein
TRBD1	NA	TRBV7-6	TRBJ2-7	TGTGCCAGCAGCTTTAGTGGGACAGGGGAAATGGAGCAGTACTTC	CASSFSGTGEMEQYF
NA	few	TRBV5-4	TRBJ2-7	TGTGCCAGCAGCTTTTGGGGATTCTCCTACGAGCAGTACTTC	CASSFWGFSYEQYF
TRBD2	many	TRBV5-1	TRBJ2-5	TGCGCCAGCAATAAGGGACTAGCGGCCCGCCAAGAGACCCAGTACTTC	CASNKGLAARQETQYF
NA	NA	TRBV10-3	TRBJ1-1	TGTGCCAGCATCCCCTCCGGACGGACGAACACTGAAGCTTTCTTT	CASIPSGRTNTEAFF
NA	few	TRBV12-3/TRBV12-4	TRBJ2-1	TGTGCTACTAAACGGGGTTACAATGAGCAGTTCTTC	CATKRGYNEQFF
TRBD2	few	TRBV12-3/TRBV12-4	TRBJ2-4	TGTGCCAGCAGTTCCATCGGACTAGCGGGAGCCAAAAACATTCAGTACTTC	CASSSIGLAGAKNIQYF
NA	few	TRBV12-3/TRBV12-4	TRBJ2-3	TGTGCCAGCAGCTTCCAGGCCTCTTTCACAGATACGCAGTATTTT	CASSFQASFTDTQYF
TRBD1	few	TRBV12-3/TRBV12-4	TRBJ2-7	TGTGCCAGCAGACCCGGGACAGGCCTCTACGAGCAGTACTTC	CASRPGTGLYEQYF
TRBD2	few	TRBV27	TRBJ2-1	TGTGCCAGCAATTCGGGACTAGCGGCTTACAATGAGCAGTTCTTC	CASNSGLAAYNEQFF
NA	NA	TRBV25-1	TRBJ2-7	TGTGCCAGCAGGGTGGGGACCTACGAGCAGTACTTC	CASRVGTYEQYF
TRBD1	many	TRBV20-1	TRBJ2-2	TGCAGTGCTAGCAAGGCAGGGGGCGCCGGGGAGCTGTTTTTT	CSASKAGGAGELFF
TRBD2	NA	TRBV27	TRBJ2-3	TGTGCCAGCAGTTTAAAGCGGGGGTATAGGACAGATACGCAGTATTTT	CASSLKRGYRTDTQYF
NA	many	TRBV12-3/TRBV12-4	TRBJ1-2	TGTGCCAGCAGTTCAGTCCGTTTATGGTTCCGGGGGGATGGCTACACCTTC	CASSSVRLWFRGDGYTF
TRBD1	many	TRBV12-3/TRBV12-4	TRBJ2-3	TGTGCCATCCAGACAGGGTGGGATACGCAGTATTTT	CAIQTGWDTQYF
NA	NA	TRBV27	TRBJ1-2	TGTGCCAGCGGATCGTGGGGGGCCTATGGCTACACCTTC	CASGSWGAYGYTF
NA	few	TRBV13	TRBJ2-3	TGTGCCAGCAGCCCCGGAGGTAATCCGGACACCGATACGCAGTATTTT	CASSPGGNPDTDTQYF
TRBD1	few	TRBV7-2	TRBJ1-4	TGTGCCAGCAGCTTAGCAGGGGGCATATGGGATGAAAAACTGTTTTTT	CASSLAGGIWDEKLFF
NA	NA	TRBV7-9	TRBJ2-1	TGTGCCAGCAGCTTCTCCTACGGGACATCCACCTACAATGAGCAGTTCTTC	CASSFSYGTSTYNEQFF
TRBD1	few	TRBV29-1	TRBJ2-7	TGCAGCGTTGAAAGGGACAGGGGGGACGAGCAGTACTTC	CSVERDRGDEQYF
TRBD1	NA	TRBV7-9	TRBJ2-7	TGTGCCAGCAGCCATACCGACAGGGAAATATCCTACGAGCAGTACTTC	CASSHTDREISYEQYF
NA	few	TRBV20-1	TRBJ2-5	TGCAGTGCTAGAACGGCGGGGGCTACGATAGGAGAGACCCAGTACTTC	CSARTAGATIGETQYF
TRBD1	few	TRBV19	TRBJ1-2	TGTGCCAGTAGTAGACAGGGTTCGGATGGCTACACCTTC	CASSRQGSDGYTF
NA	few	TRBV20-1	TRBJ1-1	TGCAGTGCTAGAGATCTGGGCACTGAAGCTTTCTTT	CSARDLGTEAFF
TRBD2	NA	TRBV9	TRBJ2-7	TGTGCCAGCAGCCCGGGACTAGCGGGGGTCTCCTACGAGCAGTACTTC	CASSPGLAGVSYEQYF
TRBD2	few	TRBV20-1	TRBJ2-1	TGCAGTGCTAGGGACTCGCCGGGTGGGAGCGGGGGCACCTACAATGAGCAGTTCTTC	CSARDSPGGSGGTYNEQFF
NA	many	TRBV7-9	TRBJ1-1	TGTGCCAGCAGCCCCGGGGCTGAAGCTTTCTTT	CASSPGAEAFF
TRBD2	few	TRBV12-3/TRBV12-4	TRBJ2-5	TGTGCCAGCAGTCCCCGACTAGCGGGGGGCAGGCGGGAGACCCAGTACTTC	CASSPRLAGGRRETQYF
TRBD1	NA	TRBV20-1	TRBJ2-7	TGCAGTGCCCCGAATCAGGGGGCCAACGAGCAGTACTTC	CSAPNQGANEQYF
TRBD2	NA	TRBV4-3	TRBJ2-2	TGCGCCAGCAGCCAAGACATGACTAGCGGGAGGGCCCCTACCGGGGAGCTGTTTTTT	CASSQDMTSGRAPTGELFF
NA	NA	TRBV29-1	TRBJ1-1	TGCAGCGTTGAAGGCGGGGAAGCTTTCTTT	CSVEGGEAFF
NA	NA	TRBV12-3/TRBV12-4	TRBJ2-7	TGTGCCAGCAGTTCTCCCTGGGGGCGGGAGAACGACGAGCAGTACTTC	CASSSPWGRENDEQYF
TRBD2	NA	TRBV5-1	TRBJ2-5	TGCGCCAGCAGCTTCTTGGGGTCGAGCGGGGCACAAGAGACCCAGTACTTC	CASSFLGSSGAQETQYF
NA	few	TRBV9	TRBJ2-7	TGTGCCAGCAGCCAGAATGGGCGTTCGTGGGAGCAGTACTTC	CASSQNGRSWEQYF
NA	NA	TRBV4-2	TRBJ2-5	TGTGCCAGCAGCCAAGAACTAGCTACCCAAGAGACCCAGTACTTC	CASSQELATQETQYF
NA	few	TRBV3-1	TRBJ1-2	TGTGCCAGCAGCCAAGATCCAGGGGCTTATGGCTACACCTTC	CASSQDPGAYGYTF
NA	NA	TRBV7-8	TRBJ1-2	TGTGCCAGCAGCTTAGGGCCCCTGAGGGGAGGCTACACCTTC	CASSLGPLRGGYTF
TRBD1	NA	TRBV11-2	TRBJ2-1	TGTGCCAGCAGCTTAGCCCCGGGACAGGGGGCCAATGAGCAGTTCTTC	CASSLAPGQGANEQFF
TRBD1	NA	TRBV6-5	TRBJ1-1	TGTGCCAGCAGGCAGGACAGGGTGGAAGGCACTGAAGCTTTCTTT	CASRQDRVEGTEAFF
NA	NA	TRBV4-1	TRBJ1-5	TGCGCCAGCAGCCAAGGTCCCGGGACCCTCAATCAGCCCCAGCATTTT	CASSQGPGTLNQPQHF
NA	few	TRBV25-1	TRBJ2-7	TGTGCCAGCAGTGGATTAGGCAGCTACGAGCAGTACTTC	CASSGLGSYEQYF
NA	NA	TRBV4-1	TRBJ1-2	TGCGCCAGCAGCCAATTGACAGCCTATGGCTACACCTTC	CASSQLTAYGYTF
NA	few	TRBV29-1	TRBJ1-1	TGCAGCGCCAGTGGCACTGAAGCTTTCTTT	CSASGTEAFF
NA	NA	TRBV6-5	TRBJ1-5	TGTGCCAGCAGTTGGACAAAAAATCAGCCCCAGCATTTT	CASSWTKNQPQHF
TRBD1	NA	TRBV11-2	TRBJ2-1	TGTGCCAGCAGCAAGGACAGGGGTCAATCCTACAATGAGCAGTTCTTC	CASSKDRGQSYNEQFF
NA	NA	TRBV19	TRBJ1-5	TGTGCCAGTACCTCTCTAGGGGAAAGCAATCAGCCCCAGCATTTT	CASTSLGESNQPQHF
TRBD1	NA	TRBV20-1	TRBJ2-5	TGCAGTGCTAGGGGGACAGGGGCGGGAGAGACCCAGTACTTC	CSARGTGAGETQYF